This TCR beta chain stems from a study of blood T cell repertoires in COVID-19. For the study at large: COVID-19 samples, acute and convalescent, were from the United States, Italy and Spain. PBMCs, B-cell-depleted T cells, or T cells were the source of the cDNA or gDNA that made up the material.

Per the study methods: Amplification from reference gene primers served as the basis for estimated nucleated cell counts. Using immunoSEQ multiplex PCR, the repertoire was profiled, and TCRdb retains in-frame clones only, with some absent. V and J calls and clone size come straight from that table; D and trimming were deduced from the DNA. The table records 250,000 to 400,000 clones, approximately 90% of them present only once. Seattle's enrolled individuals joined amid active infection and were then monitored longitudinally. The receptor comes from a woman aged 25 to 39 with COVID-19, enrolled during active disease. Sequenced material: peripheral blood.

CDR3: CASSQTQDSGNTIYF. In nucleotides, the CDR3 is TGCGCCAGCAGCCAAACACAGGACTCTGGAAACACCATATATTTT. This chain connects TRBV5-1 to TRBJ1-3; weak D call: TRBD1 (5 bases). Germline V CDR1 and CDR2: SGHRS, YFSETQ. The germline V and J ends were trimmed by 4 bases and 0 bases, with 11 bases remaining between them. The CDR3 covers 15 residues.